The next 15 T cell receptor beta chains were all read from a single sample in a study of beta chain features in type 1 diabetes. Investigators reverse transcribed all isolated RNA, so they sequenced expressed TCRB transcripts. Sequenced by immunoSEQ multiplex PCR; TCRdb stores in-frame clones only, minus some. Found here are hundreds of thousands of clones, about a sixth of them singletons; the top ten hold around 0.02%. The sample taken for sequencing was naive CD4+ T cells from blood. These receptors originate from a woman younger than 35 in good health.

This sequence joins TRBV28 and TRBJ1-1; unclear D gene. The CDR3 runs to 11 residues. Deletions cut 2 bases from V and 7 bases from J, with 5 bases between. The V gene's germline CDR1 is MDHEN and CDR2 SYDVKM. In DNA form, the CDR3 reads TGTGCCAGCAGTTTACGGCTTGAAGCTTTCTTT. This codes for CASSLRLEAFF.

This clone was seen more than once but under ten times. The chain links TRBV29-1 to TRBJ1-3; 10 bases map to TRBD1. V dropped 6 bases and J dropped 4; count of bases not matched to a gene: 3. The germline V gene has CDR1 SQVTM and CDR2 ANQGSEA. CDR3 length: 13 residues. The CDR3 spells CSVGTGVGNTIYF. The CDR3 nucleotides are TGCAGCGTGGGGACAGGGGTCGGAAACACCATATATTTT.

The CDR3 bases are TGTGCCAGCTCAGCCGGTAACACTGAAGCTTTCTTT. It translates to CASSAGNTEAFF. The chain joins TRBV18 to TRBJ1-1; D not certain. The CDR3 covers 12 residues. Trimming stripped 5 bases from V and 2 bases from J, with 6 bases between. Germline values: CDR1 KGHSH, CDR2 LQKENI. Together with reference TRBV18 and TRBJ1-1, the CDR3 gives the full variable domain: NAGVMQNPRHLVRRRGQEARLRCSPMKGHSHVYWYRQLPEEGLKFMVYLQKENIIDESGMPKERFSAEFPKEGPSILRIQQVVRGDSAAYFCASSAGNTEAFFGQGTRLTVV.

This clone was counted between two and nine times. The chain recombines TRBV5-4 with TRBJ2-7; maybe TRBD2 (6 bases). The CDR3 contains 15 residues. Looked up from germline, CDR1 is SGHNT and CDR2 is YYREEE (reference sequence). V shed 6 bases and J shed 2 bases, with 18 bases lying between them. CDR3 protein: CASKPFRDSAYEQYF. CDR3 in DNA: TGTGCCAGCAAGCCCTTCCGGGACTCCGCCTACGAGCAGTACTTC.

The chain employs TRBV7-2 and TRBJ2-3; D is unclear. This CDR3 contains 15 residues. The V gene's germline CDR1 is SGHTA and CDR2 FQGNSA. V dropped 2 bases and J dropped 2 bases, with 11 bases sitting between them. CDR3 sequence reads: CASSLQSGYTDTQYF. The CDR3 nucleotides are TGTGCCAGCAGCTTACAGTCAGGCTACACAGATACGCAGTATTTT.

This clone appeared a few times. This chain uses TRBV28 with TRBJ2-5; no definite D call. There are 12 residues in the CDR3. The germline V gene encodes CDR1 MDHEN and CDR2 SYDVKM. V was cut by 9 bases and J by 4 bases, with 12 bases left in between. This chain's CDR3 is CASKSTSETQYF. The CDR3, as DNA: TGTGCCAGTAAGAGTACCTCAGAGACCCAGTACTTC.

V is TRBV2 and J is TRBJ2-3, with 10 bases lining up with TRBD2. Germline trimming cut 4 bases from V and 0 bases from J; bases unmatched to any gene: 10. CDR3 size: 18 residues. Germline lookup yields CDR1 SNHLY and CDR2 FYNNEI. The CDR3 DNA is TGTGCCAGCAGTGTAGTAGCGGGAGGACAACCTAGCACAGATACGCAGTATTTT. Translation gives CASSVVAGGQPSTDTQYF.

The chain has TRBV7-9 and TRBJ2-2; 7 bases map to TRBD2. The V and J ends lost 7 bases and 6 bases, in that order; junction bases with no gene match: 5. From germline, CDR1 is SEHNR and CDR2 FQNEAQ (reference sequence). CDR3 size: 13 residues. The CDR3 reads CASTPGGAGELFF. Written as DNA, the CDR3 is TGTGCCAGCACACCGGGAGGTGCCGGGGAGCTGTTTTTT.

J is TRBJ1-4 and V is TRBV5-6; TRBD1 is a possible D gene (6 bases). Trimming shortened V by 4 bases and J by 7 bases, and 23 bases separated the two germline ends. The CDR3 loop spans 17 amino acids. Per the germline V gene, CDR1 is SGHDT and CDR2 is YYEEEE. The CDR3 nucleotides are TGTGCCAGCAGCCTTGCCCCGTTGGGGGGCGCGGGTGAAAAACTGTTTTTT. It yields the protein CASSLAPLGGAGEKLFF.

This clone was seen only a few times. The genes are TRBV28 and TRBJ1-2, with D possibly TRBD1 on 5 matching bases. CDR3 length: 14 residues. V lost 3 bases to trimming and J lost 4 bases, with 12 bases between them. Germline V gene lookup returns CDR1 MDHEN and CDR2 SYDVKM. DNA for the CDR3: TGTGCCAGCAGTTTCGTAGACAGAAGCTATGGCTACACCTTC. Encoded protein: CASSFVDRSYGYTF.

V usage is TRBV15 and J usage is TRBJ2-7; TRBD1 might be the D (6 bases). The ends were cut back, 2 bases at V and 1 base at J, with 9 bases in the middle. Germline-derived CDR1 and CDR2 are LNHNV and YYDKDF (reference sequence). CDR3 length: 14 amino acids. The chain's CDR3 is CATSRRGQSYEQYF. The CDR3 bases are TGTGCCACCAGCAGAAGAGGACAGTCCTACGAGCAGTACTTC.

This chain uses TRBV9 with TRBJ2-2; 11 positions agree with TRBD2. Trimming cost V 6 bases and J 7 bases; bases outside gene matches: 11. CDR3 length: 16 amino acids. Germline CDR1 SGDLS, CDR2 YYNGEE. The CDR3 DNA reads as TGTGCCAGCAATGGGGACCCGGGACTAGCGGACGGGGAGCTGTTTTTT. As protein: CASNGDPGLADGELFF.

The sample holds a few counts of this clone. The genes are TRBV6-5 and TRBJ2-3; D perhaps matches TRBD2 (5 bases). Trimming took 5 bases from V and 6 from J, leaving 9 bases between them. This CDR3 region has 12 residues. CDR1 and CDR2 (germline): MNHEY, SVGAGI. The CDR3 loop reads CASSEGGDTQYF. The CDR3 DNA reads as TGTGCCAGCAGTGAAGGCGGGGATACGCAGTATTTT.

Only a few counts were recorded for this clone. This sequence joins TRBV4-3 and TRBJ2-3; D perhaps matches TRBD2 (6 bases). Germline CDR1 LGHNA, CDR2 YSLEER. CDR3 length: 17 residues. V shed 1 base and J shed 1 base, with 15 bases lying between them. As DNA, the CDR3 is TGCGCCAGCAGCCAAGGAGCCGGGGACTTCCGCACAGATACGCAGTATTTT. Translating gives CASSQGAGDFRTDTQYF.

This clone has a handful of counts. The rearrangement joins TRBV9 to TRBJ1-3; D gene ambiguous. V was pared by 4 bases and J by 0 bases, with 8 bases between. This CDR3 spans 14 amino acids. CDR1 and CDR2 from the germline V gene are SGDLS and YYNGEE. The CDR3 DNA sequence: TGTGCCAGCAGCCCACTCCGCTCTGGAAACACCATATATTTT. It yields the protein CASSPLRSGNTIYF.